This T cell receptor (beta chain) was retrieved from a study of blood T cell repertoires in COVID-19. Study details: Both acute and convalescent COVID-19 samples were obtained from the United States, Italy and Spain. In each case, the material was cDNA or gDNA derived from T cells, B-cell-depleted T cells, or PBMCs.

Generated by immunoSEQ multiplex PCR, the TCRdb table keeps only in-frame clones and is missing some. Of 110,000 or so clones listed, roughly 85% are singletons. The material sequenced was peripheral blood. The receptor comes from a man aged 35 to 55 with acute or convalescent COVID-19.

The CDR3 sequence: CSGGPAYEQYF. The DNA of the CDR3 is TGCAGTGGGGGGCCGGCCTACGAGCAGTACTTC. The chain uses TRBV20-1 and TRBJ2-7, with D maybe TRBD1 (6 bases). Germline CDR1 is DFQATT and CDR2 is SNEGSKA (reference sequence). V lost 7 bases and J 2 bases, leaving 9 bases between the germline ends. The CDR3 consists of 11 residues.